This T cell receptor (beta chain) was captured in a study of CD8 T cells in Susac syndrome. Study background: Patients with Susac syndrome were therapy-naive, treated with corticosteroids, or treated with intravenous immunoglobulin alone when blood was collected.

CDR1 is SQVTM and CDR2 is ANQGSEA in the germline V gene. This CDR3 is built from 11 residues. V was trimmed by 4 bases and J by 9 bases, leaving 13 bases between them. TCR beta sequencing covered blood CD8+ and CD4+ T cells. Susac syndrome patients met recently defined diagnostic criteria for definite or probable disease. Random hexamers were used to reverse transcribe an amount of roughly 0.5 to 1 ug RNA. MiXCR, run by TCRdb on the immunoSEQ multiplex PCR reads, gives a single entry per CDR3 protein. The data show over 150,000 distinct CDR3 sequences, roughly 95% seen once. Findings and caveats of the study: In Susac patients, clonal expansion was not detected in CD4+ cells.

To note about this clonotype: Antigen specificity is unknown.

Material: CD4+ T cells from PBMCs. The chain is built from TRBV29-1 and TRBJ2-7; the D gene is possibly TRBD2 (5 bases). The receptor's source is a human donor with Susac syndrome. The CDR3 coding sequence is TGCAGCGTTGGATTCGAGGGCGGGCAGTACTTC. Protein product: CSVGFEGGQYF.